The 2 T cell receptor beta chains below were found in one sample sequenced in a study of beta chain features in type 1 diabetes. Expressed TCRB transcripts got sequenced, as all isolated RNA was reverse transcribed. TCRdb keeps only in-frame clones here, not all; method: immunoSEQ multiplex PCR. The table records roughly 370,000 clones, roughly 14% of them present only once. Sequenced sample: naive CD4+ T cells from blood. The receptor source for this set is a man younger than 40 in good health.

This clone has just a few counts. Other DNA sequences of this sample code for an identical CDR3. The chain couples TRBV7-9 to TRBJ2-3; D remains ambiguous. The CDR3 length is 12 residues. CDR1 is SEHNR, CDR2 FQNEAQ, per germline (reference sequence). V lost 5 bases and J lost 4, with 7 bases in between. The CDR3 loop is CASSLRSDTQYF. The CDR3 DNA reads as TGTGCCAGCAGCCTGAGATCAGATACGCAGTATTTT.

This clone was observed a few times. This sequence joins TRBV4-1 and TRBJ2-3; D perhaps matches TRBD1 (5 bases). The CDR3 consists of 11 residues. Germline CDR1 reads MGHRA; CDR2 reads YSYEKL. Trimming removed 5 bases from V and 6 bases from J, with 6 bases in between. The CDR3 region has the DNA TGCGCCAGCAGCTACAGGGATACGCAGTATTTT. Translating it yields CASSYRDTQYF.